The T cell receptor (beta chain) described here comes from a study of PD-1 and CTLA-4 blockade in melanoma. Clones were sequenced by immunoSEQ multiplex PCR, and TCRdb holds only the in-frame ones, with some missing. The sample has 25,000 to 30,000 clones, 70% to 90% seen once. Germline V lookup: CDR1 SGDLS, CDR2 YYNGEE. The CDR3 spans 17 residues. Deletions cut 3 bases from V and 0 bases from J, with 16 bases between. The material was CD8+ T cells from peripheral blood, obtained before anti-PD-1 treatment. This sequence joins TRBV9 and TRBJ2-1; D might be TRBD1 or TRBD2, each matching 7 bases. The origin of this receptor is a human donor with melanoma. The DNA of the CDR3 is TGTGCCAGCAGCGGACGTCAGCGGGACAGCTCCTACAATGAGCAGTTCTTC. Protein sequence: CASSGRQRDSSYNEQFF.